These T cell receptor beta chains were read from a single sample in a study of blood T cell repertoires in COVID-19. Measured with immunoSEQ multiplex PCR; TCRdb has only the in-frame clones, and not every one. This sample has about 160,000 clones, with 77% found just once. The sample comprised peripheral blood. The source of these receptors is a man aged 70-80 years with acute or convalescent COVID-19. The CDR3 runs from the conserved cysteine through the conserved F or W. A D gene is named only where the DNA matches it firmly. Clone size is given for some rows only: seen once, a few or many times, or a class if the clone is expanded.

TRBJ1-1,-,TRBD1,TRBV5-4,TGTGCCAGCAGCCGACAGGGGCGGGACACTGAAGCTTTCTTT,CASSRQGRDTEAFF
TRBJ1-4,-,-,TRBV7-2,TGTGCCAGCAGCTTGAGAGGGAGAAATGAAAAACTGTTTTTT,CASSLRGRNEKLFF
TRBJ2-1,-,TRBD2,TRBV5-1,TGCGCCAGCAGCCAGACTAGCGTTAGCTCCTACAATGAGCAGTTCTTC,CASSQTSVSSYNEQFF
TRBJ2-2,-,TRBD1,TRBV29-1,TGCAGCGCCCGGACAGGGGGTGGCGGGGAGCTGTTTTTT,CSARTGGGGELFF
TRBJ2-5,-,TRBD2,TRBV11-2,TGTGCCAGCAGCTTAGCTCTAGCGGGAGGTCTCCAAGAGACCCAGTACTTC,CASSLALAGGLQETQYF
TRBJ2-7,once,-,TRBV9,TGTGCCAGCAGTTTAGAAAGCGCAGAAAGCTACGAGCAGTACTTC,CASSLESAESYEQYF
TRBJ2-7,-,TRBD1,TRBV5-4,TGTGCCAGCAGCTTGGAAATTGGGACAGGTTACGAGCAGTACTTC,CASSLEIGTGYEQYF
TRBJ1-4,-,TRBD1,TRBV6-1,TGTGCCAGCAGTGACCGACAGGGGGGATCCACTAATGAAAAACTGTTTTTT,CASSDRQGGSTNEKLFF
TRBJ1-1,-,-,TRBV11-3,TGTGCCAGCAGCTTAGGGGGCAACCGGAGGGTCAACACTGAAGCTTTCTTT,CASSLGGNRRVNTEAFF
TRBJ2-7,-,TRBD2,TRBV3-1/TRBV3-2,TGTGCCAGCAGCCATGGGACTAGCGGGGGGCCCTACGAGCAGTACTTC,CASSHGTSGGPYEQYF
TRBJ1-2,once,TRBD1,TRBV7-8,TGTGCCAGCAGCTTAGTACTCCGGACAGGGAAGTATGGCTACACCTTC,CASSLVLRTGKYGYTF
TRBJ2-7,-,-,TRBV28,TGTGCCAGCAGTCCCCCCCTTTACGAGCAGTACTTC,CASSPPLYEQYF
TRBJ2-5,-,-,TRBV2,TGTGCCAGCAGTGAACCCGAGGGGGGGCGAGAGACCCAGTACTTC,CASSEPEGGRETQYF
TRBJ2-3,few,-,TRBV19,TGTGCCAGTAGTCCTACAGGCACAGATACGCAGTATTTT,CASSPTGTDTQYF
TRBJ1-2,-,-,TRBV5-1,TGCGCCAGCAGCTTGAGCGGGGACTATGGCTACACCTTC,CASSLSGDYGYTF
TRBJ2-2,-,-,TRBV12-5,TGTGCTAGTGGTTTGGAAAGGACTACCGGGGAGCTGTTTTTT,CASGLERTTGELFF
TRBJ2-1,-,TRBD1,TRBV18,TGTGCCAGCTCCACAGGGGGCGATGAGCAGTTCTTC,CASSTGGDEQFF
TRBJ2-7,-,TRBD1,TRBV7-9,TGTGCCAGCAGTCCATGGGGCGGACAGGGGGGCTACGAGCAGTACTTC,CASSPWGGQGGYEQYF
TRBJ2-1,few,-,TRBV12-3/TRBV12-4,TGTGCCAGCCAGGAGGATGCGAGAAATGAGCAGTTCTTC,CASQEDARNEQFF
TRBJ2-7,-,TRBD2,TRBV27,TGTGCCAGCAGTTTATGGGGGGGGAGGGAGCAGTACTTC,CASSLWGGREQYF
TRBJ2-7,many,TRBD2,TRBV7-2,TGTGCCAGCACCACCCCAGAGGGACTAGCGGGATCCTACGAGCAGTACTTC,CASTTPEGLAGSYEQYF
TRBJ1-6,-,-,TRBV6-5,TGTGCCAGCAGTCCGACAGTCTTTGGTGGTTCACCCCTCCACTTT,CASSPTVFGGSPLHF